This TCR beta chain was identified during a study of cytomegalovirus exposure and HLA in healthy donors. Study details: Findings of an earlier analysis included about 100 million unique TCR beta sequences from some 180 million T cells. Study observations and caveats: Being indistinguishable, some V segments were excluded, TRBV6-2 and TRBV6-3 among them. Reportedly, HLA-A and HLA-B alleles of most subjects were accurately predicted from TCR beta.

A multiplex PCR was run with 60 Vbeta primers and 13 Jbeta primers. The assay was immunoSEQ multiplex PCR, and TCRdb's table has in-frame clones only and misses some. Of around 190,000 clones listed, about 77% are singletons. Germline V gene sequence: CDR1 LNHDA, CDR2 SQIVND (reference sequence). CDR3 length: 15 amino acids. V lost 7 bases and J lost 4, with 17 bases in between. Comment on this clone: Its target is not known.

This receptor was obtained from a woman aged 25 to 39 in good health and CMV-seronegative. Sequences were obtained from PBMCs. The V call is TRBV19, the J call TRBJ1-3; D may be TRBD1 (5 bases). The chain's CDR3 is CASTRALFGGNTIYF. The CDR3 DNA sequence: TGTGCCAGTACCAGGGCCTTATTCGGGGGAAACACCATATATTTT.